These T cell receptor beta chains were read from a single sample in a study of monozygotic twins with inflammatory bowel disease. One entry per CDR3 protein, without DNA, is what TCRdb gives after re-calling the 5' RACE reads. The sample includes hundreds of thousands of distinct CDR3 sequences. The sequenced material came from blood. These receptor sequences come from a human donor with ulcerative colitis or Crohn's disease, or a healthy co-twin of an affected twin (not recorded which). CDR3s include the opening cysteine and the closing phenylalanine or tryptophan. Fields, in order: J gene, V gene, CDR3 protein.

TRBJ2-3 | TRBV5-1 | CASSLAGAYWDTQYF
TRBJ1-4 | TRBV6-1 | CASGRTGFNEKLFF
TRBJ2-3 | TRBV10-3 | CAISGLAGDTDTQYF
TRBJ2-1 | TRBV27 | CASSGGGTSPYNEQFF
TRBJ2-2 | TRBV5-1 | CASSWDRQKTGELFF
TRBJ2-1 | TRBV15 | CATSSFNEQFF
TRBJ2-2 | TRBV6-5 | CASSSPTGPFTGELFF
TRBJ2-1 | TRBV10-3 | CAISIGDEQFF
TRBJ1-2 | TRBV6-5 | CASSYDPGRTYGYTF
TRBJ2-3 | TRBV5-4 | CASSLILFKDTQYF
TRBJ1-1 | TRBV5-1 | CASSQAPGNTEAFF
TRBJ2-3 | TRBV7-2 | CASSSQGAGGPDTQYF
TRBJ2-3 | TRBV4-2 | CASSLEYLSGGQNTQYF
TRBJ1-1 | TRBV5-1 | CASSSVTDSVEAFF
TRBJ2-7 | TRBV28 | CASSQQSLSYEQYF
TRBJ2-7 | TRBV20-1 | CSAAGDNYEQYF
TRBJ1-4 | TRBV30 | CAWRPLQGLNEKLFF
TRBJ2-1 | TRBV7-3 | CASSLSTGLVDEQFF
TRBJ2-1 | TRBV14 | CASSTELPGLAASGNEQFF
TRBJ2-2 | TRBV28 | CASSPRLAPGELFF
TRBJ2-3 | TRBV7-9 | CASSSNRGSGGTDTQYF
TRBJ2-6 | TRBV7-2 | CASNQPASNSGANVLTF
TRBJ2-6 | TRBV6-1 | CASSERGTGFFTF
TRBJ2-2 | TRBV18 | CASSPGQADTGELFF
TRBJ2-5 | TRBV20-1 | CSARARQREETQYF
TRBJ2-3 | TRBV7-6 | CASSFASGTDTRYF
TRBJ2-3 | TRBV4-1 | CASSQDRTADTQYF
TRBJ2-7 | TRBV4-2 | CASSEDGYEQYF
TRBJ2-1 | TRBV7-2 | CASSLGLAGYNDQFF
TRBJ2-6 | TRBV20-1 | CSAREGQMISGANVLTF
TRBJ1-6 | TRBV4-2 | CASSPPEQGHSPLHF
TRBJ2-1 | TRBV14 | CASSSIAGGWNEQFF
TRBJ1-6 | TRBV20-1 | CSAGPGGRNNSPLHF
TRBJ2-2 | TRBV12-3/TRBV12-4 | CASSSRTGDTGELFF
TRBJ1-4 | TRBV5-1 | CASRTSSSTNEKLFF
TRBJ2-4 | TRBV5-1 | CASSLTGGENIQYF
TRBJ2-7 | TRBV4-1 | CASSQDMGLSYEQYF
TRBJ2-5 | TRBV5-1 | CASSSRETETQYF
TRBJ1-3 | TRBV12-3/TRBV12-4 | CASTSTPSSGNTIYF
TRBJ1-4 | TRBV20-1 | CSAPKGSQLEKLFF
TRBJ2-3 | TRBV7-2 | CASRPVPGGPWDTQYF
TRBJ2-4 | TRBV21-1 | CASSFDRVRDIQYF
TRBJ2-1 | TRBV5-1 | CASSLAPSGRGYNEQLF
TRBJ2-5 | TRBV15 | CATSREVAVQETQYF
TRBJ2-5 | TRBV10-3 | CAIGPSGGLQETQYF
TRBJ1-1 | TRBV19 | CASESAGAINTEAFF
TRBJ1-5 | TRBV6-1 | CASTLRGTGGNQPQHF
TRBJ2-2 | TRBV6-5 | CASSYGDRGNTGELFF
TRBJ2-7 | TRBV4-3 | CASSQDRGGSNYEQYF
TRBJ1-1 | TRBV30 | CAWSVGGRTEAFF